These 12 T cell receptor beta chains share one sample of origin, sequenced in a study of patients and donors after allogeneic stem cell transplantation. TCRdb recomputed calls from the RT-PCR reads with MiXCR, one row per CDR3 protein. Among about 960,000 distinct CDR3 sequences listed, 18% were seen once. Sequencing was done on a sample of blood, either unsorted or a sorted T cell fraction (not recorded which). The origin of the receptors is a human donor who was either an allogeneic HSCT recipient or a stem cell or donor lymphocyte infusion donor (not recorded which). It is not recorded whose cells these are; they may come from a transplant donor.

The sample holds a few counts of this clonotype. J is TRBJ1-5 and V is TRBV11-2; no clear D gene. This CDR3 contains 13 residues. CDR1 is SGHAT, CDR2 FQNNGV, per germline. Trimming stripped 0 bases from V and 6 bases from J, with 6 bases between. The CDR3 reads CASSLDVGQPQHF. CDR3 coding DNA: TGTGCCAGCAGCTTAGACGTGGGTCAGCCCCAGCATTTT.

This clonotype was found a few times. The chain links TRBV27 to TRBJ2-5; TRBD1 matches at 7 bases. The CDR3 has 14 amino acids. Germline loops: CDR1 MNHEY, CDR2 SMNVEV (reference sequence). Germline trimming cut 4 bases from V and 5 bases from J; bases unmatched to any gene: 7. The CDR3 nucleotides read TGTGCCAGCAGTTCACCAAAACAGGGGGAGACCCAGTACTTC. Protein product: CASSSPKQGETQYF.

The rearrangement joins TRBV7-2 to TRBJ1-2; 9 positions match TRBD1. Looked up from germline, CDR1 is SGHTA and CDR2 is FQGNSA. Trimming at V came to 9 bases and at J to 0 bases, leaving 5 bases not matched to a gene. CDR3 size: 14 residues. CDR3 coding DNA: TGTGCCAGTAAGGGGGACAGGGCTAACTATGGCTACACCTTC. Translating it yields CASKGDRANYGYTF.

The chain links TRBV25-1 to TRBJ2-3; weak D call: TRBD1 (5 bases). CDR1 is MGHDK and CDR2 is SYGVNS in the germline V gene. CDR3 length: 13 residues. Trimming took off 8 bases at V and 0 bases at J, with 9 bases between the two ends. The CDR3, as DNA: TGTGCCAGCCTGGCAGGGAGCACAGATACGCAGTATTTT. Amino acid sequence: CASLAGSTDTQYF.

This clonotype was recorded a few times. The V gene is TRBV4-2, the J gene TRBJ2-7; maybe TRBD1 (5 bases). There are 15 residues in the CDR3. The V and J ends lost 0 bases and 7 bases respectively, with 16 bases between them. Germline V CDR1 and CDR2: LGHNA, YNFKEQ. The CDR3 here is CASSQDLGPVREQYF. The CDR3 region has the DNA TGTGCCAGCAGCCAAGATCTGGGGCCGGTTAGAGAGCAGTACTTC.

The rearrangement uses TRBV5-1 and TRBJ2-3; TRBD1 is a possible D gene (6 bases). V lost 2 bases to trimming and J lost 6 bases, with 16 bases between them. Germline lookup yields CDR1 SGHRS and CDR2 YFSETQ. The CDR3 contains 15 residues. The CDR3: CASSLRDISEDTQYF. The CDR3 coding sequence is TGCGCCAGCAGCTTACGGGACATCTCGGAGGATACGCAGTATTTT. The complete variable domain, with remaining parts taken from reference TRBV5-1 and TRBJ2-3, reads KAGVTQTPRYLIKTRGQQVTLSCSPISGHRSVSWYQQTPGQGLQFLFEYFSETQRNKGNFPGRFSGRQFSNSRSEMNVSTLELGDSALYLCASSLRDISEDTQYFGPGTRLTVL.

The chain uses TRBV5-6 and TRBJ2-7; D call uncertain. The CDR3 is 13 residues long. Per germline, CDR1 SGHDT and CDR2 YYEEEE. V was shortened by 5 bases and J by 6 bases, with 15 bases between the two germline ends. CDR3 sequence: CASSPDPKGEQYF. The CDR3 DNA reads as TGTGCCAGCAGTCCGGACCCGAAGGGCGAGCAGTACTTC.

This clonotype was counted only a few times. The CDR3 coding sequence is TGTGCCATCAGGACAGGGCTCTCTGGGGCCAACGTCCTGACTTTC. Translating it yields CAIRTGLSGANVLTF. J is TRBJ2-6 and V is TRBV10-3; 7 bases are a match to TRBD1. Germline-derived CDR1 and CDR2 are ENHRY and SYGVKD. Trimming took 6 bases from V and 0 from J; bases not matched to a gene: 2. This CDR3 has 15 amino acids.

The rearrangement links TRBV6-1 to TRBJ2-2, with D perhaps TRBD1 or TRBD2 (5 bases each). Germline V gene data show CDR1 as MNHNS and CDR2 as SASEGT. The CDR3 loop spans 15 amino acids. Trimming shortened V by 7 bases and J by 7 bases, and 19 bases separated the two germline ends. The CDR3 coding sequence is TGTGCCAGCACCCTACGGGGCTCGACCAACGGGGAGCTGTTTTTT. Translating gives CASTLRGSTNGELFF.

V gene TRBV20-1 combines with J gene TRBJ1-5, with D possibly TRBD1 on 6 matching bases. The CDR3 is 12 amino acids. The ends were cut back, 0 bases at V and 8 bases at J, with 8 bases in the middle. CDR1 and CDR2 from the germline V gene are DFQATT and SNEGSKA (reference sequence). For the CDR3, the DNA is TGCAGTGCTAGAGAAGGGGGGGAGCCCCAGCATTTT. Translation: CSAREGGEPQHF.

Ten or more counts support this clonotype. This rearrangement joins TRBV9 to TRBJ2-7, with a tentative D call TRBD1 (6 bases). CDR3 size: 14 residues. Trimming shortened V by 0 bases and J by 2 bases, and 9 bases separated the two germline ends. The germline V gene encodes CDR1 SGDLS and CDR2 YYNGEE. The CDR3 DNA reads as TGTGCCAGCAGCGTAGGCCCAGGGGCCTACGAGCAGTACTTC. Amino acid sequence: CASSVGPGAYEQYF.

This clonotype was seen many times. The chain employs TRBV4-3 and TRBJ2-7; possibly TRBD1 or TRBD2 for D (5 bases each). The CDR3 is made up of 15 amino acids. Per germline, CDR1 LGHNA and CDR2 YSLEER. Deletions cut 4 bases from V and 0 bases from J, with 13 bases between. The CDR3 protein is CASSLGVAGSYEQYF. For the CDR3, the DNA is TGCGCCAGCAGCCTAGGGGTCGCGGGCTCCTACGAGCAGTACTTC.